The clone carrying this T cell receptor (beta chain) qualifies as large (0.1 to 1%). Its target is not known. V lost 10 bases and J 2 bases, leaving 16 bases between the germline ends. CDR1 is SNHLY, CDR2 FYNNEI, per germline. The CDR3 has 14 amino acids. Libraries were prepared by immunoSEQ multiplex PCR; TCRdb keeps only in-frame clonotypes and omits some of them. Among 1,500,000 or so clones listed, approximately 97% were seen once. These data originate in a study of shared clonotypes between healthy human individuals. Study information: With ages of 18 to 49, the donors were a couple of women and a few men. Per donor, three plates held CD4 naive cells, three held CD4 memory, two held CD8 naive and one held CD8 memory.

Only Caucasian adults living in Nashville, Tennessee served as donors. Points from the study as a whole: Non-shared clonotypes were found to have lower generation probabilities than the clonotypes that were shared by all four of the sorted-subset donors.

The source is a man younger than 45 in good health. The V gene is TRBV2, the J gene TRBJ2-3; D not resolved. The sequenced sample was naive CD4+ T cells sorted from blood. Noted subset: CD45RA+ positively selected. CDR3 coding DNA: TGTGCCACCTCCCCCGGTCTAGACACAGATACGCAGTATTTT. This gives the protein CATSPGLDTDTQYF.